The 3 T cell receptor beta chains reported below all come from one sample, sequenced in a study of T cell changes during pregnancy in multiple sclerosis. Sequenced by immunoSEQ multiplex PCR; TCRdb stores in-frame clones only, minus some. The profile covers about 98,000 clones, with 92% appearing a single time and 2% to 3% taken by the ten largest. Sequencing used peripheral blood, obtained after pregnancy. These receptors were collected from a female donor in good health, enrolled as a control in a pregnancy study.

This CDR3 is CASSFREGSQPQHF. In nucleotides, the CDR3 is TGTGCCAGCAGTTTCAGGGAAGGTAGTCAGCCCCAGCATTTT. The chain employs TRBV27 and TRBJ1-5, with TRBD1 as a possible D gene (5 bases). V lost 3 bases and J 6 bases, leaving 12 bases between the germline ends. The CDR3 totals 14 residues. Germline V gene sequence: CDR1 MNHEY, CDR2 SMNVEV (reference sequence).

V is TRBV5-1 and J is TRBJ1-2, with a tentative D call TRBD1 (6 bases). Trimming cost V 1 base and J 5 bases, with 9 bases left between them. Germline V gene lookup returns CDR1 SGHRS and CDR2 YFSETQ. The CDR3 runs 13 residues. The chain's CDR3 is CASSLLGTYGYTF. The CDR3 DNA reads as TGCGCCAGCAGCTTGTTGGGGACATATGGCTACACCTTC. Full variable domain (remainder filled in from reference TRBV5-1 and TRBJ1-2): KAGVTQTPRYLIKTRGQQVTLSCSPISGHRSVSWYQQTPGQGLQFLFEYFSETQRNKGNFPGRFSGRQFSNSRSEMNVSTLELGDSALYLCASSLLGTYGYTFGSGTRLTVV.

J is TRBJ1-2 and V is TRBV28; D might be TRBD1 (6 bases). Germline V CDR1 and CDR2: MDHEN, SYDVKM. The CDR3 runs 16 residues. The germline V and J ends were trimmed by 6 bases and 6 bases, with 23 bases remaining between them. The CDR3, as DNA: TGTGCCAGCAGCCCCTCTTGGTCTCGGGGGGCGGATGGCTACACCTTC. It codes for CASSPSWSRGADGYTF.